The 28 T cell receptor beta chains below were found in one sample sequenced in a study of CD8+CD57+ T cells in acquired aplastic anemia. Genomic DNA served as template for TCR beta VDJ and CDR3 profiling. One entry per CDR3 protein, called by TCRdb with MiXCR from the reads. The sample records under 250,000 distinct CDR3 sequences, 34% being singletons. Material for sequencing was sorted CD4+, CD8+, or CD8+CD57+ T cells (not recorded which) from PBMCs. The origin of the receptors is a human donor in good health, serving as a control.

This clonotype appeared a few times. The V and J genes are TRBV10-3 and TRBJ1-6, with 7 nucleotides matching TRBD1. J was trimmed by 3 bases and V by 5 bases; bases with no gene match: 4. The CDR3 is made up of 15 amino acids. Germline loops: CDR1 ENHRY, CDR2 SYGVKD. Written as DNA, the CDR3 is TGTGCCATCAGTATCGGGACAGTCTATAATTCACCCCTCCACTTT. This encodes CAISIGTVYNSPLHF.

This clonotype was detected ten times or more. This chain joins TRBV7-9 and TRBJ2-5; possible D gene TRBD1, 6 bases. The germline V gene has CDR1 SEHNR and CDR2 FQNEAQ (reference sequence). V was trimmed by 0 bases and J by 4 bases, leaving 12 bases between them. This CDR3 is built from 15 residues. For the CDR3, the DNA is TGTGCCAGCAGCTTAGCGAGCACAGGGAGAGAGACCCAGTACTTC. Amino acids: CASSLASTGRETQYF. The complete variable domain, with remaining parts taken from reference TRBV7-9 and TRBJ2-5, reads DTGVSQNPRHKITKRGQNVTFRCDPISEHNRLYWYRQTLGQGPEFLTYFQNEAQLEKSRLLSDRFSAERPKGSFSTLEIQRTEQGDSAMYLCASSLASTGRETQYFGPGTRLLVL.

The J gene is TRBJ1-3, the V gene TRBV2; 7 nucleotides match TRBD1. V was clipped by 3 bases and J by 2 bases; unmatched bases: 1. Looked up from germline, CDR1 is SNHLY and CDR2 is FYNNEI. CDR3 size: 14 residues. The CDR3 region is CASSDQGAGNTIYF. CDR3 sequence (DNA): TGTGCCAGCAGTGACCAGGGGGCTGGAAACACCATATATTTT.

There are many counts of this clonotype. The DNA of the CDR3 is TGTGCCAGTGTGCAAAGGGCAGGGGGCGGCTATGGCTACACCTTC. Amino acid sequence: CASVQRAGGGYGYTF. The V call is TRBV19, the J call TRBJ1-2, with 8 bases matching TRBD1. This CDR3 has 15 residues. CDR1 and CDR2 from the germline V gene are LNHDA and SQIVND (reference sequence). V trimming: 8 bases; J trimming: 4 bases; junction bases outside the gene matches: 12.

This clonotype was found many times. This sequence joins TRBV7-3 and TRBJ2-7; 8 nucleotides agree with TRBD1. Germline CDR1 reads SGHTA; CDR2 reads FQGTGA. The CDR3 is made up of 19 amino acids. J was trimmed by 3 bases and V by 1 base; bases with no gene match: 17. The DNA for the CDR3 is TGTGCCAGCAGCTTAAGGAGATGGGGGACAGGAGGACCGGACTACGAGCAGTACTTC. It yields the protein CASSLRRWGTGGPDYEQYF.

This clonotype was detected many times. This sequence joins TRBV14 and TRBJ1-2; D is possibly TRBD1 (5 bases). Germline assignment: CDR1 SGHDN and CDR2 FVKESK. The CDR3 covers 16 residues. Trimming removed 1 base from V and 7 bases from J, with 19 bases in between. CDR3 DNA sequence: TGTGCCAGCAGCCAAGGGGGACTCGTGGAGCGGGCTGGCTACACCTTC. It specifies CASSQGGLVERAGYTF.

This clonotype was observed a handful of times. This chain joins TRBV11-1 and TRBJ1-2; tentatively, D is TRBD1 (5 bases). V lost 8 bases and J 1 base, leaving 20 bases between the germline ends. The CDR3 has 16 amino acids. The germline V gene has CDR1 SGHAT and CDR2 FQDESV (reference sequence). The CDR3 region has the DNA TGTGCCAGCTTTAAAACTCGGGGGGGGATTAACTATGGCTACACCTTC. It translates to CASFKTRGGINYGYTF.

This clonotype was detected many times. The rearrangement links TRBV10-3 to TRBJ2-3; TRBD1 matches at 8 bases. Germline CDR1 is ENHRY and CDR2 is SYGVKD. Germline trimming cut 8 bases from V and 5 bases from J; bases unmatched to any gene: 9. This CDR3 comprises 14 residues. CDR3 amino acids: CAIREKTGEDTQYF. CDR3 coding DNA: TGTGCCATCCGCGAAAAGACAGGGGAAGATACGCAGTATTTT.

The table lists this clonotype with many counts. The rearrangement joins TRBV12-3 or TRBV12-4 to TRBJ2-7, with D unclear. Trimming cost V 6 bases and J 6 bases, with 18 bases left between them. The CDR3 spans 14 residues. CDR3 sequence reads: CASSAVSDSSEQYF. CDR3 DNA: TGTGCCAGCAGCGCCGTATCAGATTCATCCGAGCAGTACTTC.

The genes are TRBV27 and TRBJ2-7, with D perhaps assigned TRBD1 or TRBD2 (5 bases each). The CDR3 consists of 14 residues. Germline-derived CDR1 and CDR2 are MNHEY and SMNVEV (reference sequence). V gave up 3 bases and J gave up 2 bases, with 11 bases separating them. In DNA, the CDR3 is TGTGCCAGCAGTTTCCGGGACCGAACCTACGAGCAGTACTTC. Residues: CASSFRDRTYEQYF.

This clonotype was counted only a few times. The rearrangement uses TRBV20-1 and TRBJ2-1; perhaps D is TRBD1 or TRBD2 (5 bases each). Germline V gene data show CDR1 as DFQATT and CDR2 as SNEGSKA (reference sequence). The V end was cut by 0 bases, the J end by 0 bases, with 12 bases between. CDR3 length: 16 amino acids. Written as DNA, the CDR3 is TGCAGTGCTAGAGATCCGGGGCCAAGCTCCTACAATGAGCAGTTCTTC. Its translation: CSARDPGPSSYNEQFF.

The table lists this clonotype with many counts. The J gene is TRBJ2-7, the V gene TRBV7-2; a weak D match, TRBD2 (5 bases). The CDR3 has 15 amino acids. V lost 0 bases and J 0 bases, leaving 9 bases between the germline ends. Germline V lookup: CDR1 SGHTA, CDR2 FQGNSA. The CDR3 coding sequence is TGTGCCAGCAGCTTAGCTCGAGGGAGCTCCTACGAGCAGTACTTC. Its translation: CASSLARGSSYEQYF. The variable domain in full, completed from reference TRBV7-2 and TRBJ2-7, reads GAGVSQSPSNKVTEKGKDVELRCDPISGHTALYWYRQSLGQGLEFLIYFQGNSAPDKSGLPSDRFSAERTGGSVSTLTIQRTQQEDSAVYLCASSLARGSSYEQYFGPGTRLTVT.

This clonotype has only a few counts. The junction differs from germline at one of its ends, possibly a read error. The chain employs TRBV5-1 and TRBJ1-2; D not resolved. From germline, CDR1 is SGHRS and CDR2 YFSETQ. The CDR3 extends over 12 amino acids. The CDR3 DNA is TGCGCCTGCAGCTTGCCAGGAGGTGGCTACACCTTC. It encodes CACSLPGGGYTF.

V usage is TRBV4-1 and J usage is TRBJ2-3; D may be TRBD2 (7 bases). This CDR3 is 16 amino acids long. CDR1 is MGHRA, CDR2 YSYEKL, per germline. V was cut by 4 bases and J by 0 bases, with 14 bases left in between. The CDR3 DNA is TGCGCCAGCAGCCGCAAGGGGGGGCACAGCACAGATACGCAGTATTTT. This translates into CASSRKGGHSTDTQYF.

V usage is TRBV11-2 and J usage is TRBJ2-1, with D unclear. Trimming pared 0 bases from V and 0 bases from J, leaving 12 bases between. CDR1 is SGHAT, CDR2 FQNNGV, per germline. The CDR3 length is 17 residues. This CDR3 reads CASSLDLWASSYNEQFF. CDR3 nucleotide sequence: TGTGCCAGCAGCTTAGATCTTTGGGCGAGCTCCTACAATGAGCAGTTCTTC.

This clonotype was counted ten times or more. This chain connects TRBV15 to TRBJ2-7; D unresolved. The CDR3 covers 15 residues. Germline V lookup: CDR1 LNHNV, CDR2 YYDKDF (reference sequence). V was pared by 1 base and J by 2 bases, with 12 bases between. In DNA, the CDR3 is TGTGCCACCAGCAGAGCCTTACTTATTACCTACGAGCAGTACTTC. Translation: CATSRALLITYEQYF.

Points on this clonotype: Being one base from a much bigger clone, this may be a read error. The V call is TRBV11-2, the J call TRBJ2-7; either TRBD1 or TRBD2 may fit D (6 bases each). This CDR3 has 15 residues. Germline V lookup: CDR1 SGHAT, CDR2 FQNNGV. The CDR3: CARSLGQGTFGEQYF. The CDR3 DNA reads TGTGCCCGCAGCTTAGGGCAGGGGACTTTCGGCGAGCAGTACTTC.

This clonotype was detected ten times or more. The chain recombines TRBV20-1 with TRBJ1-5; D is unresolved. Per the germline V gene, CDR1 is DFQATT and CDR2 is SNEGSKA (reference sequence). CDR3 length: 13 residues. Trimming removed 5 bases from V and 3 bases from J, with 11 bases in between. CDR3 amino acids: CSAPGPNNQPQHF. In nucleotides, the CDR3 is TGCAGTGCTCCAGGACCCAACAATCAGCCCCAGCATTTT.

The genes are TRBV5-1 and TRBJ2-1; no clear D gene. The CDR3 sequence is 15 residues long. Trimming cost V 0 bases and J 0 bases, with 7 bases left between them. CDR1 and CDR2 (germline): SGHRS, YFSETQ. CDR3 region: CASSLGSSSYNEQFF. The CDR3 DNA is TGCGCCAGCAGCTTGGGTTCAAGCTCCTACAATGAGCAGTTCTTC.

This chain uses TRBV4-2 with TRBJ2-2; possible D gene TRBD2, 6 bases. This CDR3 spans 16 amino acids. Per the germline V gene, CDR1 is LGHNA and CDR2 is YNFKEQ. Trimming left V 1 base short and J 2 bases short, with 11 bases between. The CDR3 nucleotides are TGTGCCAGCAGCCAAGGTACGGGGGACAACACCGGGGAGCTGTTTTTT. Its translation: CASSQGTGDNTGELFF.

As regards this clonotype: This clone may be a read error of a much larger clone one base away. The chain employs TRBV7-8 and TRBJ1-1; weak D call: TRBD1 (5 bases). Germline CDR1 and CDR2: SGHVS and FQNEAQ. This CDR3 has 17 amino acids. CDR3 in amino acids: CASSLPWGPKGNAEAFF. CDR3 DNA sequence: TGTGCCAGCAGTCTCCCCTGGGGTCCCAAGGGGAACGCTGAAGCTTTCTTT.

For this clonotype: This may stem from a read error, because a much larger clone lies one nucleotide away. The CDR3 DNA follows: TGTGCCAGCAGCCGACCTACCGGGGAGCTGTCTTTT. Its translation: CASSRPTGELSF. V is TRBV7-3 and J is TRBJ2-2, with a weak D call TRBD2 (5 bases). Germline loops: CDR1 SGHTA, CDR2 FQGTGA. The CDR3 runs to 12 residues.

About this clonotype itself: Germline is not matched at one junction end, which may reflect a read error. CDR3 amino acids: CASSYSMWREAPNTGELFF. The CDR3, as DNA: TGTGCTAGCAGTTACTCGATGTGGCGGGAGGCGCCGAACACCGGGGAGCTGTTTTTT. The chain combines TRBV6-2 or TRBV6-3 with TRBJ2-2; 8 positions agree with TRBD2. The CDR3 loop spans 19 amino acids. Germline V CDR1 and CDR2: MNHEY, SVGEGT.

Remarks on this clonotype: A much larger clone differs from this one at a single base, so this may be a read error. The gene calls are TRBV20-1 and TRBJ1-1, with a weak D call TRBD1 (5 bases). The V gene's germline CDR1 is DFQATT and CDR2 SNEGSKA (reference sequence). The CDR3 is made up of 14 amino acids. Trimming took off 0 bases at V and 4 bases at J, with 12 bases between the two ends. The CDR3, as DNA: TGCAGTGCTAGAGATTGGGGGGGGAGCACTGAAGCTTTCTTT. Translating it yields CSARDWGGSTEAFF.

The V call is TRBV25-1, the J call TRBJ1-2; D is perhaps TRBD1 (5 bases). Germline loops: CDR1 MGHDK, CDR2 SYGVNS. V was shortened by 7 bases and J by 6 bases, with 12 bases between the two germline ends. CDR3 length equals 12 residues. The CDR3 spells CASTQGVNGYTF. Written as DNA, the CDR3 is TGTGCCAGCACCCAAGGGGTGAATGGCTACACCTTC.

CDR3 residues: CASSHPTRRLADLSYEQYF. The CDR3 bases are TGTGCCAGCAGCCACCCGACACGAAGACTAGCGGACCTCTCCTACGAGCAGTACTTC. V is TRBV3-1 and J is TRBJ2-7; 9 bases are a match to TRBD2. The CDR3 is made up of 19 amino acids. From germline, CDR1 is LGHDT and CDR2 YNNKEL (reference sequence). Trimming cost V 3 bases and J 0 bases; bases outside gene matches: 15.

This clonotype was seen repeatedly, ten times or more. The chain recombines TRBV9 with TRBJ2-3; TRBD1 matches at 8 bases. V dropped 4 bases and J dropped 5; count of bases not matched to a gene: 9. The germline gives CDR1 SGDLS, CDR2 YYNGEE. This CDR3 is built from 15 residues. The CDR3 DNA sequence: TGTGCCAGCAGCTTGTACGGGACAGGCCAAGATACGCAGTATTTT. Translated, it gives CASSLYGTGQDTQYF. The full variable domain, in which reference TRBV9 and TRBJ2-3 provide the parts outside the CDR3, is DSGVTQTPKHLITATGQRVTLRCSPRSGDLSVYWYQQSLDQGLQFLIQYYNGEERAKGNILERFSAQQFPDLHSELNLSSLELGDSALYFCASSLYGTGQDTQYFGPGTRLTVL.

Concerning this clonotype itself: A read error may be the cause here, since a much bigger clone is one base away. This chain connects TRBV25-1 to TRBJ2-5, with D perhaps TRBD2 (5 bases). V dropped 6 bases and J dropped 3 bases, with 14 bases sitting between them. The CDR3 is made up of 14 amino acids. Germline V gives CDR1 MGHDK, CDR2 SYGVNS. In nucleotides, the CDR3 is TGTGCCAGCAGCTCCACCCGGCGGGAAGAGACCCAGTACTTC. Protein product: CASSSTRREETQYF.